This T cell receptor (beta chain) was documented in a study of blood T cell repertoires in COVID-19. The overall study: Italy, Spain and the United States were the sources of the convalescent and acute COVID-19 samples. PBMCs, B-cell-depleted T cells, or T cells were the source of the cDNA or gDNA that made up the material.

J was trimmed by 3 bases and V by 6 bases; bases with no gene match: 4. The CDR3 has 13 amino acids. Per germline, CDR1 LGHNT and CDR2 FRNRAP. In the study's own analysis: Quantification of nucleated cells was approximated via reference gene primer amplification. Profiling relied on immunoSEQ multiplex PCR, and the TCRdb table lists in-frame clones only, not all of them. Clone size and the V and J calls come from that table; the DNA yielded D and trimming. The table shows about 250,000 clones, with roughly 84% occurring only once. The chain recombines TRBV12-5 with TRBJ1-1; 7 bases fit TRBD1. The material sequenced was peripheral blood. The clonotype comes from a woman in her thirties or forties who had recovered from COVID-19. Here the CDR3 DNA reads TGTGCTAGTGGGAGCCAGGGGGACACTGAAGCTTTCTTT. Translation gives CASGSQGDTEAFF. The full variable domain, with the rest looked up from reference TRBV12-5 and TRBJ1-1, is DARVTQTPRHKVTEMGQEVTMRCQPILGHNTVFWYRQTMMQGLELLAYFRNRAPLDDSGMPKDRFSAEMPDATLATLKIQPSEPRDSAVYFCASGSQGDTEAFFGQGTRLTVV.